These 15 T cell receptor beta chains were sequenced from one sample in a study of regulatory T cells in long-lasting Graves disease. Time point given: newly diagnosed GD, antithyroid drugs for less than 3 months. With RNA extracted from PBMCs as input, the TCR library was made. The TCR beta library used iRepertoire HTBI primers with Arm-PCR amplification of CDR3. Each CDR3 protein is one row after TCRdb ran MiXCR on the multiplex PCR reads. Among roughly 500,000 distinct CDR3 sequences listed, about 13% were seen once. These data were also reused for a study on T cells in Graves' hyperthyroidism and ophthalmopathy.

The sample in question was peripheral blood mononuclear cells (PBMCs), obtained at new diagnosis, from a patient treated with antithyroid drugs. Receptors were obtained from a man between 25 and 39 years old with Graves disease.

The table lists this clonotype with many counts. The rearrangement uses TRBV2 and TRBJ2-6; 7 nucleotides match TRBD2. The CDR3 has 15 residues. V lost 6 bases to trimming and J lost 4 bases; unmatched junction nucleotides: 6. The germline V gene encodes CDR1 SNHLY and CDR2 FYNNEI. CDR3: CASRPRGSGANVLTF. Written as DNA, the CDR3 is TGTGCCAGCAGACCGCGGGGGTCAGGGGCCAACGTCCTGACTTTC. The full variable domain, with the rest looked up from reference TRBV2 and TRBJ2-6, is EPEVTQTPSHQVTQMGQEVILRCVPISNHLYFYWYRQILGQKVEFLVSFYNNEISEKSEIFDDQFSVERPDGSNFTLKIRSTKLEDSAMYFCASRPRGSGANVLTFGAGSRLTVL.

This clonotype was seen many times. The chain employs TRBV7-3 and TRBJ2-1; D may be TRBD2 (6 bases). This CDR3 region has 14 residues. The germline gives CDR1 SGHTA, CDR2 FQGTGA. Trimming pared 4 bases from V and 7 bases from J, leaving 14 bases between. The CDR3 here is CASSYSGGRNEQFF. As DNA, the CDR3 is TGTGCCAGCAGCTATAGCGGCGGCAGGAATGAGCAGTTCTTC.

Concerning this clonotype itself: This may be a read error: a much more frequent sequence differs by one nucleotide. The gene calls are TRBV7-9 and TRBJ2-3; a possible D gene is TRBD2 (6 bases). V lost 11 bases and J 6 bases, leaving 21 bases between the germline ends. Germline assignment: CDR1 SEHNR and CDR2 FQNEAQ (reference sequence). This CDR3 is 14 amino acids long. CDR3 bases: TGTGCCGGCACCAGAGCGGGTTATCTGGATACGCAGTATTTT. Protein sequence: CAGTRAGYLDTQYF. Variable domain in full (rest from reference TRBV7-9 and TRBJ2-3): DTGVSQNPRHKITKRGQNVTFRCDPISEHNRLYWYRQTLGQGPEFLTYFQNEAQLEKSRLLSDRFSAERPKGSFSTLEIQRTEQGDSAMYLCAGTRAGYLDTQYFGPGTRLTVL.

There are many counts of this clonotype. V and J are TRBV5-5 and TRBJ2-7; 12 positions agree with TRBD2. Germline CDR1 and CDR2: SGHKS and YYEKEE (reference sequence). V lost 4 bases, J lost 4 bases, and 15 bases stayed unmatched. The CDR3 has 18 amino acids. In DNA form, the CDR3 reads TGTGCCAGCAGCCTCGGACAGGGTCGACTAGCGGGAGAATACGAGCAGTACTTC. Translating gives CASSLGQGRLAGEYEQYF.

This clonotype was observed many times. The chain is built from TRBV6-2 or TRBV6-3 and TRBJ1-2; D is unclear. This CDR3 contains 11 residues. The V and J ends lost 7 bases and 6 bases respectively, with 9 bases between them. CDR1 and CDR2 from the germline V gene are MNHEY and SVGEGT. The CDR3 DNA is TGTGCCAGCATGGACGGCAATGGCTACACCTTC. Residues: CASMDGNGYTF.

This clonotype was counted many times. The J gene is TRBJ2-7, the V gene TRBV7-2; possibly TRBD1 for D (8 bases). Trimming cost V 5 bases and J 2 bases, with 19 bases left between them. The CDR3 covers 16 residues. Per the germline V gene, CDR1 is SGHTA and CDR2 is FQGNSA. The DNA for the CDR3 is TGTGCCAGCAGCCGCGGGGGAGGGACAGGAGCCTACGAGCAGTACTTC. Its protein is CASSRGGGTGAYEQYF.

The sample holds a few counts of this clonotype. The DNA for the CDR3 is TGTGCCAGCAGCGGATGGAGTCACCTATGGCAGTTCTTC. This encodes CASSGWSHLWQFF. The chain couples TRBV5-6 to TRBJ2-1; no clear D. Germline V lookup: CDR1 SGHDT, CDR2 YYEEEE. The CDR3 has 13 residues. Trimming pared 4 bases from V and 12 bases from J, leaving 17 bases between.

In this sample, this clonotype turned up many times. This chain uses TRBV19 with TRBJ2-3; a weak D match, TRBD2 (7 bases). Germline CDR1 LNHDA, CDR2 SQIVND (reference sequence). The V gene lost 10 bases and the J gene lost 2 bases, with 16 bases spanning the gap. The CDR3 is 14 residues long. This chain's CDR3 is CATSRGGITDTQYF. The CDR3 region has the DNA TGTGCCACCTCGAGGGGGGGGATCACAGATACGCAGTATTTT.

The chain is built from TRBV27 and TRBJ1-2, with 7 bases fitting TRBD1. Germline assignment: CDR1 MNHEY and CDR2 SMNVEV (reference sequence). Losses at the gene ends were 2 bases for V and 6 bases for J; bases not matched to a gene: 3. The CDR3 spans 13 residues. The CDR3 region is CASSLLTGHGYTF. DNA for the CDR3: TGTGCCAGCAGTTTACTGACAGGGCATGGCTACACCTTC.

This clonotype was counted at least ten times. The chain joins TRBV3-1 to TRBJ2-3, with TRBD2 matching over 9 bases. Germline V CDR1 and CDR2: LGHDT, YNNKEL (reference sequence). V shed 3 bases, J shed 0 bases, and the junction held 4 bases outside the gene matches. The CDR3 spans 16 residues. CDR3 loop: CASSHIGLASTDTQYF. CDR3 sequence (DNA): TGTGCCAGCAGCCACATAGGACTAGCGAGCACAGATACGCAGTATTTT.

The chain carries TRBV9 and TRBJ2-5, with TRBD2 matching over 14 bases. Trimming cost V 4 bases and J 4 bases; bases outside gene matches: 12. The germline V gene has CDR1 SGDLS and CDR2 YYNGEE. CDR3 size: 18 residues. The CDR3, as DNA: TGTGCCAGCAGCCCCCACCGCCGGGGGACTAGCGGGAGAGAGACCCAGTACTTC. This sequence encodes CASSPHRRGTSGRETQYF.

This clonotype was observed many times. J is TRBJ1-1 and V is TRBV27; tentatively, D is TRBD1 (6 bases). The ends were cut back, 6 bases at V and 1 base at J, with 12 bases in the middle. From germline, CDR1 is MNHEY and CDR2 SMNVEV (reference sequence). The CDR3 length is 14 residues. The CDR3 reads CASRPGQRNTEAFF. The DNA of the CDR3 is TGTGCCAGCAGACCCGGACAGCGGAACACTGAAGCTTTCTTT.

The chain carries TRBV10-2 and TRBJ2-5; tentative D call: TRBD2 (6 bases). The V end lost 3 bases, the J end lost 5 bases, and 13 bases lay between the germline ends. The CDR3 runs to 14 residues. Germline-derived CDR1 and CDR2 are WSHSY and SAAADI. The CDR3 here is CASSDPRRVETQYF. CDR3 nucleotides: TGCGCCAGCAGTGATCCGCGGAGGGTTGAGACCCAGTACTTC.

In its sample, this clonotype was seen many times. V usage is TRBV2 and J usage is TRBJ1-2, with D perhaps matching TRBD1 (5 bases). V was trimmed by 3 bases and J by 4 bases, leaving 15 bases between them. The CDR3 covers 15 residues. Germline CDR1 SNHLY, CDR2 FYNNEI. CDR3 sequence: CASSEVPGQIYGYTF. In nucleotides, the CDR3 is TGTGCCAGCAGTGAGGTGCCAGGGCAAATCTATGGCTACACCTTC.

The table lists this clonotype with many counts. The chain has TRBV27 and TRBJ2-1; no firm D call. The CDR3 is 15 amino acids. Germline values: CDR1 MNHEY, CDR2 SMNVEV (reference sequence). V shed 2 bases and J shed 0 bases, with 8 bases lying between them. The DNA for the CDR3 is TGTGCCAGCAGTTTAGCGCGCGTCTCCTACAATGAGCAGTTCTTC. Translation: CASSLARVSYNEQFF.